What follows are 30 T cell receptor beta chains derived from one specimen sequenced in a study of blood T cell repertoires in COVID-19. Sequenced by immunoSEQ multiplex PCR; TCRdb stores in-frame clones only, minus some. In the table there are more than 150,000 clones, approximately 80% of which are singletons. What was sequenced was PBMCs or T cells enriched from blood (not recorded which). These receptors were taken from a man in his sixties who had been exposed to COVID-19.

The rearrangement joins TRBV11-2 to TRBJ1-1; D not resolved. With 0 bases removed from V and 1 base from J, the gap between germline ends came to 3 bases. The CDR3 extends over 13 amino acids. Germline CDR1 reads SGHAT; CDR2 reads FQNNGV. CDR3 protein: CASSLDGNTEAFF. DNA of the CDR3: TGTGCCAGCAGCTTAGACGGGAACACTGAAGCTTTCTTT. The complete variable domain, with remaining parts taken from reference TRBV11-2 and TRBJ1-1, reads EAGVAQSPRYKIIEKRQSVAFWCNPISGHATLYWYQQILGQGPKLLIQFQNNGVVDDSQLPKDRFSAERLKGVDSTLKIQPAKLEDSAVYLCASSLDGNTEAFFGQGTRLTVV.

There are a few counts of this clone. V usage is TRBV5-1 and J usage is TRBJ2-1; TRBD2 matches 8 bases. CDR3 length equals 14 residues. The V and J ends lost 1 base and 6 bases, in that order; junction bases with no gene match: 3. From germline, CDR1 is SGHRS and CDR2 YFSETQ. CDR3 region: CASSLLTSANEQFF. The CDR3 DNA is TGCGCCAGCAGCTTGCTGACTAGCGCCAATGAGCAGTTCTTC.

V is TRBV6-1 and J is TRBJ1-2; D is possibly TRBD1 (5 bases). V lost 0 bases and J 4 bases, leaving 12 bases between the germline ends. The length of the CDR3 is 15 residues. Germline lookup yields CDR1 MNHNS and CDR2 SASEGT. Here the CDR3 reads CASSEAGAVRYGYTF. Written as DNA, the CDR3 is TGTGCCAGCAGTGAAGCTGGGGCAGTGCGCTATGGCTACACCTTC.

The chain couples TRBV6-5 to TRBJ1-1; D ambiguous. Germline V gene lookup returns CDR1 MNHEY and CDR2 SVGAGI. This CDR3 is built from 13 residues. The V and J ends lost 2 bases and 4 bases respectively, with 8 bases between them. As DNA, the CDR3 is TGTGCCAGCAGTTACCCACCAGGCACTGAAGCTTTCTTT. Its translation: CASSYPPGTEAFF.

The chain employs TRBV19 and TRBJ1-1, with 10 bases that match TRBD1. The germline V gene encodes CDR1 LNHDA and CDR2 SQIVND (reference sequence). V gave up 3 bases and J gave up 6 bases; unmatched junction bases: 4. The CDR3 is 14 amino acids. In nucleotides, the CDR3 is TGTGCCAGTAGTATGGGACAGGGGATCCCTGAAGCTTTCTTT. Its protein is CASSMGQGIPEAFF.

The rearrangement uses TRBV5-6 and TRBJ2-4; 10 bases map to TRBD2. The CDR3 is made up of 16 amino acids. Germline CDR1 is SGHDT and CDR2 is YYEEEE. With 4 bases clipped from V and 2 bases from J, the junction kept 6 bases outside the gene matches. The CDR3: CASSPLAGATKNIQYF. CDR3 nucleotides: TGTGCCAGCAGCCCTCTAGCGGGAGCGACCAAAAACATTCAGTACTTC. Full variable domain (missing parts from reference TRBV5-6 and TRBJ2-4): DAGVTQSPTHLIKTRGQQVTLRCSPKSGHDTVSWYQQALGQGPQFIFQYYEEEERQRGNFPDRFSGHQFPNYSSELNVNALLLGDSALYLCASSPLAGATKNIQYFGAGTRLSVL.

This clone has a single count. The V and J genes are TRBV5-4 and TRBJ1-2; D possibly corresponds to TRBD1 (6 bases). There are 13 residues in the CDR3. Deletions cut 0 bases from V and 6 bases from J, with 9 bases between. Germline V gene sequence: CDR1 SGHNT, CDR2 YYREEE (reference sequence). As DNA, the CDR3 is TGTGCCAGCAGCTTGGTAGCAGGGGATGGCTACACCTTC. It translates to CASSLVAGDGYTF.

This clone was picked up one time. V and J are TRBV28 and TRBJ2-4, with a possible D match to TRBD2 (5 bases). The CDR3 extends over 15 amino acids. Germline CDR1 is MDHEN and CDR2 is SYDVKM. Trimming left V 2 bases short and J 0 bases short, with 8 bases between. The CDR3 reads CASSLPGVAKNIQYF. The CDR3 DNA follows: TGTGCCAGCAGTTTACCCGGGGTAGCCAAAAACATTCAGTACTTC.

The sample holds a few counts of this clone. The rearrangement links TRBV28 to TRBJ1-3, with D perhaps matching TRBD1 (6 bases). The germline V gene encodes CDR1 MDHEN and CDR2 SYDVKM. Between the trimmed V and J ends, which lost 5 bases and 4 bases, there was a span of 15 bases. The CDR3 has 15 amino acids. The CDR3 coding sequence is TGTGCCAGCAGTCCGCCCCTTGGGGGCGGAAACACCATATATTTT. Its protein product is CASSPPLGGGNTIYF.

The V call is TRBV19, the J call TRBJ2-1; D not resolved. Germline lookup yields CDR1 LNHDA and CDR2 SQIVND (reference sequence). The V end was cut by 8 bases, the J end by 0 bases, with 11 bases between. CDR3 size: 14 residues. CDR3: CASVGTRSYNEQFF. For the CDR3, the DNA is TGTGCCAGTGTTGGCACCCGCTCCTACAATGAGCAGTTCTTC.

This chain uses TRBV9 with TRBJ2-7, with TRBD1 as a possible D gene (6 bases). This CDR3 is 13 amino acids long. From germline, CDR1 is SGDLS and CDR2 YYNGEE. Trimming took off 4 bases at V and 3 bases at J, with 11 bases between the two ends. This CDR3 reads CASSPTTGYEQYF. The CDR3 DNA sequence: TGTGCCAGCAGCCCCACGACAGGCTACGAGCAGTACTTC.

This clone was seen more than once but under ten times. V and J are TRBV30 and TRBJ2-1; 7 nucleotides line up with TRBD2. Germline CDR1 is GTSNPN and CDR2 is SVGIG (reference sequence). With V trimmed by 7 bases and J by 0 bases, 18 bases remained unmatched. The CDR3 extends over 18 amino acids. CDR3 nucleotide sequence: TGTGCCTTGGAAGGGGCTAGCGGAGGATTTAGCTCCTACAATGAGCAGTTCTTC. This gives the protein CALEGASGGFSSYNEQFF.

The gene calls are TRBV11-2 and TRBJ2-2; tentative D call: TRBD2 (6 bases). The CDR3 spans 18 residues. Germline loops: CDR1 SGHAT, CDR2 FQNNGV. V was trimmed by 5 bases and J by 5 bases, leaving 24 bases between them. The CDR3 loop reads CASSRRRAPVGGTGELFF. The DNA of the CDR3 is TGTGCCAGCAGCCGGCGCAGAGCCCCCGTGGGAGGAACCGGGGAGCTGTTTTTT.

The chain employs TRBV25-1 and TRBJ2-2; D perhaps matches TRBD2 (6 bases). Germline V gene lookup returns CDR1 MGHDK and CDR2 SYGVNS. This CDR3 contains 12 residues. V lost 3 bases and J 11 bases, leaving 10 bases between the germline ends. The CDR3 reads CASSDPTRELFF. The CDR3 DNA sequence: TGTGCCAGCAGTGACCCGACTAGAGAGCTGTTTTTT.

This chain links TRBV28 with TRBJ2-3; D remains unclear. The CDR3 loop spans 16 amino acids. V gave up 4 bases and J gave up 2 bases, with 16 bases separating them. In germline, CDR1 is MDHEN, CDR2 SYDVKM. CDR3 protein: CASSSPSSPFTDTQYF. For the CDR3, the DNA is TGTGCCAGCAGTTCCCCATCTAGTCCCTTCACAGATACGCAGTATTTT.

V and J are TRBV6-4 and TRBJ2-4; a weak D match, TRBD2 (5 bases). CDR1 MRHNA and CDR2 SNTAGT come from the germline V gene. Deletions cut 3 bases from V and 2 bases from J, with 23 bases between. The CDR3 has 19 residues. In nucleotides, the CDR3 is TGTGCCAGCAGTGATGAGGAGGATTACCCACGAGCGCCCAAAAACATTCAGTACTTC. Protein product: CASSDEEDYPRAPKNIQYF.

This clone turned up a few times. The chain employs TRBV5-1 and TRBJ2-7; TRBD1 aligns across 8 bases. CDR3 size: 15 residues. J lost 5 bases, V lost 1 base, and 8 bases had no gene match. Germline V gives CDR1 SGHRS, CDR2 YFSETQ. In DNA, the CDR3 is TGCGCCAGCAGCTTGAAGGCAGGGGGCCAGGACGAGCAGTACTTC. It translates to CASSLKAGGQDEQYF.

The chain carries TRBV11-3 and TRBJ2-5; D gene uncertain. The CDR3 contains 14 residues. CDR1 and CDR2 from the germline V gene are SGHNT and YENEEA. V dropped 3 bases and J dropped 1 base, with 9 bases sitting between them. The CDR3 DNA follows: TGTGCCAGCAGCTTCATCTCGGGCCAAGAGACCCAGTACTTC. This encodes CASSFISGQETQYF.

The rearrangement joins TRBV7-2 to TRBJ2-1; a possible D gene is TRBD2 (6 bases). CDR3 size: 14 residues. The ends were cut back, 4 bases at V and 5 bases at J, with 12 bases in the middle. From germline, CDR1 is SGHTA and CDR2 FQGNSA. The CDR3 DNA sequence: TGTGCCAGCAGCTCCCCGGCGGGAAACAATGAGCAGTTCTTC. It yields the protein CASSSPAGNNEQFF.

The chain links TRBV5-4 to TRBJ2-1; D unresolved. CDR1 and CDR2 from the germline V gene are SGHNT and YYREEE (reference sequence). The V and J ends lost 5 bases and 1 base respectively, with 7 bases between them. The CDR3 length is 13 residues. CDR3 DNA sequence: TGTGCCAGCAGTTCTGTTTCCTACAATGAGCAGTTCTTC. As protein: CASSSVSYNEQFF. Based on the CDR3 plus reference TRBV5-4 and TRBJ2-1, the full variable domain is ETGVTQSPTHLIKTRGQQVTLRCSSQSGHNTVSWYQQALGQGPQFIFQYYREEENGRGNFPPRFSGLQFPNYSSELNVNALELDDSALYLCASSSVSYNEQFFGPGTRLTVL.

Here the CDR3 reads CAWSRSSNQPQHF. The CDR3 DNA sequence: TGTGCCTGGAGTCGGAGTAGCAATCAGCCCCAGCATTTT. V and J are TRBV30 and TRBJ1-5; D remains unclear. There are 13 residues in the CDR3. Germline values: CDR1 GTSNPN, CDR2 SVGIG (reference sequence). V was pared by 2 bases and J by 0 bases, with 5 bases between.

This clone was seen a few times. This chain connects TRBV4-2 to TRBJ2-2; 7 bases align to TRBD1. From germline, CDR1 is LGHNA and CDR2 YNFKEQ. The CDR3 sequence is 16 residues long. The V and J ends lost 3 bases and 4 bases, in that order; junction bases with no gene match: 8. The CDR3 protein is CASSQDWDSLTGELFF. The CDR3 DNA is TGTGCCAGCAGCCAGGATTGGGACAGCCTCACCGGGGAGCTGTTTTTT.

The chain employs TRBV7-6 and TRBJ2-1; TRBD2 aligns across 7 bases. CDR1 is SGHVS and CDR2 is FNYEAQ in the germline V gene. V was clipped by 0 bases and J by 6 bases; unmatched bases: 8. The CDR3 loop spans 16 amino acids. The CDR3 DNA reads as TGTGCCAGCAGCTTAGCGGGTGGACTAGTTAGCAATGAGCAGTTCTTC. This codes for CASSLAGGLVSNEQFF.

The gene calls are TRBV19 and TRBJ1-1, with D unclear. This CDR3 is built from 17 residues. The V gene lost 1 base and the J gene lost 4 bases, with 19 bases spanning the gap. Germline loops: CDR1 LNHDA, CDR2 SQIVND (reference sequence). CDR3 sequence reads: CASSIANLLNYATEAFF. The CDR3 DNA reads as TGTGCCAGTAGTATAGCTAATCTCCTGAATTACGCCACTGAAGCTTTCTTT. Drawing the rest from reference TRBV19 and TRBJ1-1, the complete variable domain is DGGITQSPKYLFRKEGQNVTLSCEQNLNHDAMYWYRQDPGQGLRLIYYSQIVNDFQKGDIAEGYSVSREKKESFPLTVTSAQKNPTAFYLCASSIANLLNYATEAFFGQGTRLTVV.

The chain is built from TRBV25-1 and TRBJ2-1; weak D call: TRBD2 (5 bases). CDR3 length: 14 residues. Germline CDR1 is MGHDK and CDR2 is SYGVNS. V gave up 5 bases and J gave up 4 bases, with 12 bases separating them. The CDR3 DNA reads TGTGCCAGCAGTCTAGCAGCCGAATACAATGAGCAGTTCTTC. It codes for CASSLAAEYNEQFF.

The CDR3: CASSQDWTESEKLFF. The CDR3 DNA is TGTGCCAGCAGCCAAGACTGGACAGAATCGGAAAAACTGTTTTTT. The chain couples TRBV3-1 (or the pseudogene TRBV3-2) to TRBJ1-4; D possibly corresponds to TRBD1 (6 bases). The germline CDR1 and CDR2 sequences are LGHDT and YNNKEL (reference sequence). The CDR3 has 15 amino acids. The ends were cut back, 0 bases at V and 8 bases at J, with 13 bases in the middle.

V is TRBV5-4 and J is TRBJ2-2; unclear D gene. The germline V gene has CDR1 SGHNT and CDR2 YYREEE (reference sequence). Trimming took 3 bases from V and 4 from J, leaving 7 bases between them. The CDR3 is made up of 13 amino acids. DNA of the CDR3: TGTGCCAGCAGCTCGACTGCCACCGGGGAGCTGTTTTTT. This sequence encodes CASSSTATGELFF.

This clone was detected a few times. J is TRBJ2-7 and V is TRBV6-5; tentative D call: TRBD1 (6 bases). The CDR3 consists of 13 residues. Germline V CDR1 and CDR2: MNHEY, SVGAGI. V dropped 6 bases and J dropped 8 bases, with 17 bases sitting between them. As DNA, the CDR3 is TGTGCCAGCAGACCTCGAAAAACAGGGCAGCAGTACTTC. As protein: CASRPRKTGQQYF.

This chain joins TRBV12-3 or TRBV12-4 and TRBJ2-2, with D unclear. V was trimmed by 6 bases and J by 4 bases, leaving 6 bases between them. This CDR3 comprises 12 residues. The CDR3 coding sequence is TGTGCCAGCAGCCTCCTCACCGGGGAGCTGTTTTTT. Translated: CASSLLTGELFF.

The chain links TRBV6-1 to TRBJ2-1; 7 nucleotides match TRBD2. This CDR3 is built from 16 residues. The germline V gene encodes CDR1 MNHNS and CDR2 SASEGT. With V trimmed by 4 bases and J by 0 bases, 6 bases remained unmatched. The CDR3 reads CASSAPGGSSYNEQFF. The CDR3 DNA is TGTGCCAGCAGTGCCCCTGGCGGGAGCTCCTACAATGAGCAGTTCTTC.